The 10 T cell receptor beta chains reported below all come from one sample, sequenced in a study of T cell changes during pregnancy in multiple sclerosis. Generated by immunoSEQ multiplex PCR, the TCRdb table keeps only in-frame clones and is missing some. The profile shows some 70,000 clones, approximately 87% of them singletons. The source was peripheral blood, collected after pregnancy. Every receptor here comes from a female donor in good health, enrolled as a control in a pregnancy study.

V usage is TRBV10-3 and J usage is TRBJ1-2, with TRBD1 as a possible D gene (5 bases). Germline V gives CDR1 ENHRY, CDR2 SYGVKD. The CDR3 length is 14 residues. The V and J ends lost 0 bases and 2 bases respectively, with 7 bases between them. CDR3 in DNA: TGTGCCATCAGTGAGTCTCAGGGAAACTATGGCTACACCTTC. It specifies CAISESQGNYGYTF.

The V and J genes are TRBV6-5 and TRBJ2-7; D not resolved. V was clipped by 6 bases and J by 5 bases, with 5 bases between them. Germline V gene lookup returns CDR1 MNHEY and CDR2 SVGAGI. CDR3 length: 10 residues. The CDR3, as DNA: TGTGCCAGCAGGGGCAACGAGCAGTACTTC. Amino acid sequence: CASRGNEQYF.

The chain is built from TRBV10-3 and TRBJ1-4; unclear D gene. This CDR3 comprises 13 residues. V lost 3 bases to trimming and J lost 8 bases, with 10 bases between them. Germline CDR1 and CDR2: ENHRY and SYGVKD. The CDR3: CAISEGLGEKLFF. The CDR3 DNA follows: TGTGCCATCAGTGAAGGACTAGGGGAAAAACTGTTTTTT.

This chain uses TRBV5-8 with TRBJ1-2, with 7 nucleotides matching TRBD1. V shed 4 bases, J shed 4 bases, and the junction held 13 bases outside the gene matches. In germline, CDR1 is SGHTS, CDR2 YDEGEE. This CDR3 has 16 amino acids. This CDR3 is CASSGTASYLTYGYTF. The CDR3 DNA follows: TGTGCCAGCAGCGGGACAGCTTCTTACCTAACCTATGGCTACACCTTC.

The rearrangement links TRBV11-2 to TRBJ1-2; D unresolved. CDR3 length: 15 residues. Germline assignment: CDR1 SGHAT and CDR2 FQNNGV. The V end was cut by 5 bases, the J end by 13 bases, with 26 bases between. The CDR3 coding sequence is TGTGCCAGCAGCGTGACGGCCAGTATGAGGGCGGGGTGCACCTTC. Translation gives CASSVTASMRAGCTF.

The chain recombines TRBV21-1 with TRBJ2-1; no DNA check was done on the table's D call, TRBD1. TRBV21-1 is reported as a pseudogene. There are 14 residues in the CDR3. The CDR3 nucleotides are TGTGCCACCATTACAGGGGGCTCCTACAATGAGCAGTTCTTC. It yields the protein CATITGGSYNEQFF.

The V gene is TRBV10-3, the J gene TRBJ2-5, with TRBD1 matching over 8 bases. The CDR3 is made up of 14 amino acids. Losses at the gene ends were 2 bases for V and 5 bases for J; bases not matched to a gene: 4. The V gene's germline CDR1 is ENHRY and CDR2 SYGVKD. The CDR3 spells CAISETQGAETQYF. Here the CDR3 DNA reads TGTGCCATCAGTGAGACTCAGGGGGCTGAGACCCAGTACTTC.

This chain connects TRBV5-1 to TRBJ2-5, with 7 bases identical to TRBD2. CDR3 size: 16 residues. The V segment lost 4 bases and the J segment 0 bases; nucleotides outside the gene matches: 9. The germline V gene has CDR1 SGHRS and CDR2 YFSETQ. The CDR3 DNA reads as TGCGCCAGCAGCCCCGGGGGGTCCGTGTACCAAGAGACCCAGTACTTC. This sequence encodes CASSPGGSVYQETQYF. The variable domain in full, completed from reference TRBV5-1 and TRBJ2-5, reads KAGVTQTPRYLIKTRGQQVTLSCSPISGHRSVSWYQQTPGQGLQFLFEYFSETQRNKGNFPGRFSGRQFSNSRSEMNVSTLELGDSALYLCASSPGGSVYQETQYFGPGTRLLVL.

This chain connects TRBV30 to TRBJ1-1, with D possibly matching TRBD1 (5 bases). Germline assignment: CDR1 GTSNPN and CDR2 SVGIG (reference sequence). This CDR3 spans 10 amino acids. V lost 6 bases and J lost 9, with 11 bases in between. CDR3 region: CACRTGKAFF. The DNA of the CDR3 is TGTGCCTGCCGTACAGGTAAAGCTTTCTTT.

The V gene is TRBV18, the J gene TRBJ2-1; TRBD1 agrees at 9 bases. V lost 3 bases and J lost 4; bases outside the gene matches: 4. The germline CDR1 and CDR2 sequences are KGHSH and LQKENI. The CDR3 extends over 15 amino acids. The CDR3 is CASSPPGQGYNEQFF. CDR3 nucleotide sequence: TGTGCCAGCTCACCCCCGGGACAGGGATACAATGAGCAGTTCTTC.